The 12 T cell receptor beta chains given below trace back to one sample, sequenced in a study of blood T cell repertoires in COVID-19. Produced via immunoSEQ multiplex PCR; TCRdb's table is partial and in-frame only. The repertoire includes about 33,000 clones, roughly 84% of them detected once, and roughly 15% sits in the top ten. What was sequenced was peripheral blood. The receptor set was obtained from a human donor in a cohort sampled during active COVID-19.

This chain joins TRBV7-9 and TRBJ2-2; 7 nucleotides agree with TRBD1. V trimming: 5 bases; J trimming: 2 bases; junction bases outside the gene matches: 5. Germline assignment: CDR1 SEHNR and CDR2 FQNEAQ (reference sequence). CDR3 size: 15 residues. CDR3 nucleotides: TGTGCCAGCAGCCCACGGACAGGCAACACCGGGGAGCTGTTTTTT. It yields the protein CASSPRTGNTGELFF.

This rearrangement joins TRBV30 to TRBJ1-2, with a weak D call TRBD1 (6 bases). V was pared by 0 bases and J by 6 bases, with 11 bases between. The CDR3 totals 13 residues. Germline V gene sequence: CDR1 GTSNPN, CDR2 SVGIG (reference sequence). In DNA, the CDR3 is TGTGCCTGGAGTGTACTACAGGGAAATGGCTACACCTTC. Translated, it gives CAWSVLQGNGYTF.

The J gene is TRBJ1-4, the V gene TRBV7-2; no definite D call. V lost 1 base, J lost 8 bases, and 11 bases lay in between. The CDR3 covers 14 residues. Germline V CDR1 and CDR2: SGHTA, FQGNSA. CDR3 nucleotides: TGTGCCAGCAGCTTAGGCGGTCTGGCCGAAAAACTGTTTTTT. As protein: CASSLGGLAEKLFF.

The rearrangement joins TRBV6-2 or TRBV6-3 to TRBJ2-3, with D possibly being TRBD2 (6 bases). Trimming left V 4 bases short and J 2 bases short, with 16 bases between. CDR1 is MNHEY, CDR2 SVGEGT, per germline. The length of the CDR3 is 16 residues. This chain's CDR3 is CASSSGGRGATDTQYF. CDR3 DNA sequence: TGTGCCAGCAGTTCGGGTGGGCGGGGAGCCACAGATACGCAGTATTTT.

This clone was recorded once. The chain recombines TRBV28 with TRBJ1-4, with 7 positions matching TRBD1. Per germline, CDR1 MDHEN and CDR2 SYDVKM. V was pared by 2 bases and J by 4 bases, with 4 bases of the junction left unmatched. This CDR3 is built from 15 residues. The CDR3 DNA is TGTGCCAGCAGTTTAGGGGACAGTAATAATGAAAAACTGTTTTTT. Its translation: CASSLGDSNNEKLFF.

The V gene is TRBV19, the J gene TRBJ1-2; the match to TRBD1 covers 9 bases. Germline CDR1 is LNHDA and CDR2 is SQIVND (reference sequence). Trimming cost V 6 bases and J 7 bases; bases outside gene matches: 6. This CDR3 is built from 13 residues. DNA of the CDR3: TGTGCCAGTAGCCATACAGGGGGCGTTGGCTACACCTTC. Its translation: CASSHTGGVGYTF.

CDR3 protein: CASTLWTGGGYGYTF. The CDR3 DNA follows: TGTGCCAGTACTCTCTGGACAGGCGGTGGGTATGGCTACACCTTC. V is TRBV19 and J is TRBJ1-2, with 7 bases matching TRBD1. V shed 7 bases, J shed 5 bases, and the junction held 13 bases outside the gene matches. CDR1 LNHDA and CDR2 SQIVND come from the germline V gene (reference sequence). This CDR3 has 15 amino acids.

The chain has TRBV5-1 and TRBJ1-6; 8 nucleotides agree with TRBD1. The CDR3 runs 15 residues. V shed 0 bases, J shed 9 bases, and the junction held 5 bases outside the gene matches. Germline V lookup: CDR1 SGHRS, CDR2 YFSETQ. Written as DNA, the CDR3 is TGCGCCAGCAGCTTGGGGCAGGGGGCTGTTTCACCCCTCCACTTT. Its protein product is CASSLGQGAVSPLHF.

This clone was seen a single time. The chain employs TRBV6-5 and TRBJ2-7; 7 nucleotides match TRBD1. V lost 0 bases, J lost 2 bases, and 7 bases stayed unmatched. The CDR3 covers 16 residues. Germline V gene data show CDR1 as MNHEY and CDR2 as SVGAGI. This CDR3 is CASSYSGQAPTYEQYF. In DNA form, the CDR3 reads TGTGCCAGCAGTTACTCTGGACAGGCTCCCACCTACGAGCAGTACTTC.

The DNA for the CDR3 is TGTGCCAGCAGCTCCCGGGGCGGGGGGGAGGACGAGCAGTACTTC. Translated: CASSSRGGGEDEQYF. The V call is TRBV7-2, the J call TRBJ2-7, with TRBD2 matching over 9 bases. The CDR3 loop spans 15 amino acids. Per the germline V gene, CDR1 is SGHTA and CDR2 is FQGNSA. The junction had 9 bases not matched to a gene; V was cut back by 4 bases and J by 5 bases.

This chain links TRBV6-2 or TRBV6-3 with TRBJ2-2, with D possibly TRBD2 on 7 matching bases. Trimming pared 5 bases from V and 6 bases from J, leaving 13 bases between. The CDR3 spans 14 residues. Per germline, CDR1 MNHEY and CDR2 SVGEGT. The CDR3 reads CASSRGGGPGELFF. CDR3 bases: TGTGCCAGCAGTAGGGGGGGAGGCCCCGGGGAGCTGTTTTTT.

V is TRBV19 and J is TRBJ2-7, with 7 bases identical to TRBD2. This CDR3 spans 15 amino acids. Germline values: CDR1 LNHDA, CDR2 SQIVND (reference sequence). V lost 3 bases to trimming and J lost 3 bases; unmatched junction nucleotides: 8. CDR3: CASSISDREGYEQYF. CDR3 bases: TGTGCCAGTAGTATTAGTGATAGGGAGGGCTACGAGCAGTACTTC.